These 8 T cell receptor beta chains came from one sample sequenced in a study of T-cell memory formation after mild COVID-19. Each CDR3 protein gets one entry after TCRdb re-called the 5' RACE reads with MiXCR. This table has some 130,000 distinct CDR3 sequences, approximately 5.9% appearing once. The material sequenced was PBMCs or a T cell subset sorted from them (not recorded which). The receptors here all came from an adult woman who had mild COVID-19 (a few samples of this study predate the infection). Cell type and time point are not known.

This clonotype was picked up a small number of times. This CDR3 is CASSPPIGQGNEKLFF. For the CDR3, the DNA is TGCGCCAGCAGCCCCCCTATCGGACAGGGAAATGAAAAACTGTTTTTT. This chain uses TRBV4-1 with TRBJ1-4; 8 positions match TRBD1. The V segment lost 4 bases and the J segment 5 bases; nucleotides outside the gene matches: 9. Per germline, CDR1 MGHRA and CDR2 YSYEKL. The CDR3 is 16 amino acids.

The CDR3 sequence is CASSYSEVSGPEAFF. CDR3 nucleotide sequence: TGTGCCAGCAGTTACTCAGAGGTATCTGGACCTGAAGCTTTCTTT. The rearrangement links TRBV6-5 to TRBJ1-1; D gene unclear. The CDR3 runs 15 residues. Trimming shortened V by 0 bases and J by 6 bases, and 14 bases separated the two germline ends. Germline V gives CDR1 MNHEY, CDR2 SVGAGI.

The chain recombines TRBV7-9 with TRBJ1-1; D remains unclear. Trimming stripped 5 bases from V and 11 bases from J, with 18 bases between. CDR1 is SEHNR and CDR2 is FQNEAQ in the germline V gene (reference sequence). This CDR3 spans 13 amino acids. CDR3 bases: TGTGCCAGCAGCCGACCGAGACCGATTTGGGCTTTCTTT. Its protein product is CASSRPRPIWAFF.

The chain recombines TRBV30 with TRBJ1-4; D is perhaps TRBD1 (5 bases). This CDR3 is 12 amino acids long. With 4 bases removed from V and 5 bases from J, the gap between germline ends came to 8 bases. CDR1 and CDR2 from the germline V gene are GTSNPN and SVGIG (reference sequence). The CDR3 reads CAWNRLNEKLFF. CDR3 sequence (DNA): TGTGCCTGGAACAGGTTAAATGAAAAACTGTTTTTT.

Only a few counts were recorded for this clonotype. As DNA, the CDR3 is TGTGCCAGCAGCCAAGTTTCGGGAGTTACCGAGCAGTACTTC. This codes for CASSQVSGVTEQYF. The chain is built from TRBV3-1 and TRBJ2-7; TRBD2 is a possible D gene (6 bases). CDR1 is LGHDT and CDR2 is YNNKEL in the germline V gene (reference sequence). The ends were cut back, 1 base at V and 6 bases at J, with 13 bases in the middle. CDR3 length: 14 residues.

Regarding this clonotype: Germline and junction disagree at one end, which may indicate a read error. The chain combines TRBV18 with TRBJ2-3, with a tentative D call TRBD2 (6 bases). Looked up from germline, CDR1 is KGHSH and CDR2 is LQKENI. The CDR3 has 13 amino acids. The CDR3 coding sequence is TGTACCAGCTCACCGACTTTAGCGGTTACGCAGTATTTT. Translating it yields CTSSPTLAVTQYF.

This clonotype appeared many times. The rearrangement joins TRBV11-3 to TRBJ1-1; 7 bases map to TRBD1. V trimming: 5 bases; J trimming: 8 bases; junction bases outside the gene matches: 8. This CDR3 is built from 13 residues. CDR1 is SGHNT and CDR2 is YENEEA in the germline V gene. CDR3 coding DNA: TGTGCCAGCAGCGCGGGACAGCCGGCCGAAGCTTTCTTT. It specifies CASSAGQPAEAFF.

The sample holds a few counts of this clonotype. The chain joins TRBV14 to TRBJ2-1; no clear D. The V and J ends lost 4 bases and 6 bases respectively, with 10 bases between them. The CDR3 has 13 amino acids. The germline CDR1 and CDR2 sequences are SGHDN and FVKESK. This chain's CDR3 is CASSPRTTNEQFF. The CDR3 coding sequence is TGTGCCAGCAGCCCCCGGACCACCAATGAGCAGTTCTTC.